One TCR beta chain is described in this entry. This clone has just one count. Its antigen specificity is not known. No much larger clone exists at a distance of one base, and base qualities are not known. Libraries were constructed by the immunoSEQ multiplex PCR assay. The table was pulled from immuneACCESS by TCRdb, which kept in-frame rearrangements only. Such tables lose some clones; where checked, under half of the loss comes from unresolved V genes, and the rest has no known cause. The sample table records under 50,000 clones; approximately 94% of these occur just once. Clones ranked in the top ten supply around 4.7% of the sample. This sample is part of a study of T cell changes during pregnancy in multiple sclerosis (dated by TCRdb to the late 2010s). Study-wide context: Changes in the T cell repertoire over the course of pregnancy were examined in this study in women with multiple sclerosis.

The CDR3 measures 13 amino acids from cysteine to phenylalanine. Of the read, only the CDR3 DNA is kept; its 39 bases are in frame from base 1. CDR1 and CDR2 are drawn from the germline V gene: SQVTM, ANQGSEA. Here V drops 5 bases and J drops 3 bases, and the junction holds 4 bases not matched to any gene. The receptor comes from a female donor with multiple sclerosis, enrolled in a pregnancy study. Sequencing was performed on CD8+ T cells from peripheral blood mononuclear cells, taken in the first trimester of pregnancy. The rearranged segments are TRBV29-1 and TRBJ2-1; a stretch of 7 junction bases matches TRBD1. The CDR3 region: CSVRGGNYNEQFF. Read as DNA, the sequence is TGCAGCGTTCGAGGGGGCAACTACAATGAGCAGTTCTTC.